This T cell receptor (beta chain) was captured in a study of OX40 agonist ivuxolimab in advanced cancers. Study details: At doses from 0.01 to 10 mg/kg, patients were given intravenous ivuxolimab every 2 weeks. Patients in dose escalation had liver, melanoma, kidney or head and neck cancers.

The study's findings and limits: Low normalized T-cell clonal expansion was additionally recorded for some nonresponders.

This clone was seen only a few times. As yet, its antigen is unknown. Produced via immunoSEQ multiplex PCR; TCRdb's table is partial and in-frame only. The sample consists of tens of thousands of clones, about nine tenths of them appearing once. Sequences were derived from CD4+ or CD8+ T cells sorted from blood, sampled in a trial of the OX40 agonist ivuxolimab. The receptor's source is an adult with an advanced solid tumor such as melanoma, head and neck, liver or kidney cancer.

CDR3 coding DNA: TGTGCCATCAGTGATCCCGACAGTAGCACAGATACGCAGTATTTT. Translating it yields CAISDPDSSTDTQYF. The chain has TRBV10-3 and TRBJ2-3; possibly TRBD1 for D (5 bases). Per germline, CDR1 ENHRY and CDR2 SYGVKD. V was cut by 3 bases and J by 0 bases, with 10 bases left in between. CDR3 length equals 15 residues.